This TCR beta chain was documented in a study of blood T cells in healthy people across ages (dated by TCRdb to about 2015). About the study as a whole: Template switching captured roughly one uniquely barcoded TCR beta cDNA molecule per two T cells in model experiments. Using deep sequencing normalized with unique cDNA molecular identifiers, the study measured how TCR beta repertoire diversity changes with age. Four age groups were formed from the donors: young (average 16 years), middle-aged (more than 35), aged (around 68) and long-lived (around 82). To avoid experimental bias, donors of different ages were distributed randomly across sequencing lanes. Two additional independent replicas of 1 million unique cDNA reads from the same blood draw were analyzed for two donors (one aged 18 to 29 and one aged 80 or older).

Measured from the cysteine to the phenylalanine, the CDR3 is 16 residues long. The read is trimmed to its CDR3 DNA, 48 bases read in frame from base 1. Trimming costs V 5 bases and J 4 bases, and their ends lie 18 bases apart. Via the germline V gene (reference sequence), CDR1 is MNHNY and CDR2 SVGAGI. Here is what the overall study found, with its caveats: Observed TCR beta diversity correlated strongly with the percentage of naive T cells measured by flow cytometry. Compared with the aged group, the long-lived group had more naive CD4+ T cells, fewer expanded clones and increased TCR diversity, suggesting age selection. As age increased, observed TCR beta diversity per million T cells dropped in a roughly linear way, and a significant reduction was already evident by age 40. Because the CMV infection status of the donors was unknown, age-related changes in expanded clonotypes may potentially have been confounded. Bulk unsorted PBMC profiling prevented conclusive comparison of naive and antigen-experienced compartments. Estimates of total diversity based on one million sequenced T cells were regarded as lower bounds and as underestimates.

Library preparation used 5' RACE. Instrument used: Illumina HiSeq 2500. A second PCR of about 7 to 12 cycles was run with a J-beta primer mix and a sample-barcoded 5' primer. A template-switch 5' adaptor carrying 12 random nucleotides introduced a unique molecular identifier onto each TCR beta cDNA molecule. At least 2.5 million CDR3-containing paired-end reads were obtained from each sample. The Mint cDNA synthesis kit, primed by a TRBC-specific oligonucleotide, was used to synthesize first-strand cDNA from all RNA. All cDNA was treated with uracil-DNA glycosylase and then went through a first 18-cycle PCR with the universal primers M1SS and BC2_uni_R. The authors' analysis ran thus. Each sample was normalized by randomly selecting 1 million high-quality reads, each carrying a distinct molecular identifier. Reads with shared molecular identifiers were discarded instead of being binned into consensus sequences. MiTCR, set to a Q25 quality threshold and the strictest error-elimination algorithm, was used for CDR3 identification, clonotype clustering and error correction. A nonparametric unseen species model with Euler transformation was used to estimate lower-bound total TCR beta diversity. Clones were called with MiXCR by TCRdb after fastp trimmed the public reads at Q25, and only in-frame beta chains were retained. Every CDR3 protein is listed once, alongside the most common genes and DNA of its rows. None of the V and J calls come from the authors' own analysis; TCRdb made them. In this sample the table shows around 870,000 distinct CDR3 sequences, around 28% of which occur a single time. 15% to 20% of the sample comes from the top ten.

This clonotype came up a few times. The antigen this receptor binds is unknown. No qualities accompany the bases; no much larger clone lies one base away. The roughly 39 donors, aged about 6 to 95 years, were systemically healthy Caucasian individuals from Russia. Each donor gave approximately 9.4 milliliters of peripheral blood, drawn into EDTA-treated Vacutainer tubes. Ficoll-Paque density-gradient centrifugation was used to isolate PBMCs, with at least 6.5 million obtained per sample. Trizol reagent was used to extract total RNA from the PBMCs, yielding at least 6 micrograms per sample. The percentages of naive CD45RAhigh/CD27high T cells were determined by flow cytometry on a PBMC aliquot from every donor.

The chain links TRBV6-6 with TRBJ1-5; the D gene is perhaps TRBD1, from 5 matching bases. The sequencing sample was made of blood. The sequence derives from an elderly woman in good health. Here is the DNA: TGTGCCAGCAGTAGTAAGACAGCTACCCTTAATCAGCCCCAGCATTTT. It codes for CASSSKTATLNQPQHF.